The clone carrying this TCR beta chain appeared a few times. The CDR3 has 15 residues. The ends were cut back, 5 bases at V and 5 bases at J, with 19 bases in the middle. This entry comes from a study of T-cell memory formation after mild COVID-19. TCRdb ran MiXCR on the 5' RACE reads and lists one entry per CDR3 protein. The sample consists of 300,000 or so distinct CDR3 sequences, around 15% of them appearing once. This sequence was found in a man between 18 and 35 years old who had mild COVID-19 (a few samples of this study predate the infection). Cell type and time point are not known. V usage is TRBV12-3 or TRBV12-4 and J usage is TRBJ2-7, with TRBD1 as a possible D gene (5 bases). The sequencing sample was made of PBMCs or a T cell subset sorted from them (not recorded which). The CDR3 reads CASSAARAGVDEQYV. CDR3 DNA sequence: TGTGCCAGCAGTGCCGCCAGGGCTGGGGTGGACGAGCAGTACGTC.